This TCR beta chain came from a study of radiotherapy plus CTLA-4 blockade in lung cancer. Study results and limitations: Reports state that early shifts in blood T cell clones, with interferon-beta, best predicted response.

With respect to this clone: Its antigen is not known.

The assay was immunoSEQ multiplex PCR, and TCRdb's table has in-frame clones only and misses some. The table has fewer than 90,000 clones, 75% to 90% seen once; the top ten hold roughly 0.82%. Sample: peripheral blood, taken from a patient treated with radiotherapy plus ipilimumab. The TCR sequence derives from a human donor with non-small cell lung cancer who had stable disease on radiotherapy plus ipilimumab.

This chain's CDR3 is CASSVRGRFDTEAFF. CDR3 nucleotide sequence: TGTGCCAGCAGTGTCAGGGGGCGTTTCGACACTGAAGCTTTCTTT. The chain carries TRBV27 and TRBJ1-1, with 8 bases matching TRBD1. Germline assignment: CDR1 MNHEY and CDR2 SMNVEV (reference sequence). The CDR3 has 15 residues. V gave up 5 bases and J gave up 3 bases; unmatched junction bases: 8.